This paragraph covers one T cell receptor beta chain sequence. The antigen remains unidentified. Germline-derived CDR1 and CDR2 are SGHTS and YDEGEE. The CDR3 has 16 residues. The V end was cut by 4 bases, the J end by 3 bases, with 19 bases between. Researchers ran the PCR with 60 Vbeta and 13 Jbeta primers. Profiled with immunoSEQ multiplex PCR; TCRdb holds only in-frame clones, not every one. This sample has about 180,000 clones, with over 65% found just once. The record originates from a study of cytomegalovirus exposure and HLA in healthy donors. Background on the study: Ancestry clustering placed roughly 86% of 350 to 500 genotyped donors in the Caucasian-associated cluster. Whole-study results and caveats: A link between a missense DCLRE1C variant and TCR beta V- and J-gene trimming emerged from a later analysis. Within the data, a cluster of highly shared sequence variants was likely a sequencing artifact.

The rearrangement uses TRBV5-8 and TRBJ1-2; possibly TRBD1 for D (5 bases). This TCR was sampled from an older woman in good health and CMV-seropositive. Sequencing was done on a sample of PBMCs. The CDR3 DNA reads TGTGCCAGCAGCCCGAAAAGGTTAGACAGAGACTATGGCTACACCTTC. Translated: CASSPKRLDRDYGYTF.